This paragraph reports one T cell receptor (beta chain). These data belong to a study of T-cell memory formation after mild COVID-19. MiXCR, run by TCRdb on the 5' RACE reads, gives a single entry per CDR3 protein. The data show 170,000 or so distinct CDR3 sequences, roughly 30% seen once. CDR1 and CDR2 from the germline V gene are SGHTA and FQGNSA. The CDR3 has 15 residues. V lost 4 bases to trimming and J lost 3 bases, with 14 bases between them. This chain connects TRBV7-2 to TRBJ2-3, with a weak D call TRBD2 (6 bases). Sample: PBMCs or a T cell subset sorted from them (not recorded which). This TCR was recovered from an adult woman who had mild COVID-19 (a few samples of this study predate the infection). Cell type and time point are not known. The CDR3 loop reads CASSSSTSTTDTQYF. The DNA for the CDR3 is TGTGCCAGCAGCTCTTCGACTAGTACTACAGATACGCAGTATTTT. Full variable domain (rest looked up from reference TRBV7-2 and TRBJ2-3): GAGVSQSPSNKVTEKGKDVELRCDPISGHTALYWYRQSLGQGLEFLIYFQGNSAPDKSGLPSDRFSAERTGGSVSTLTIQRTQQEDSAVYLCASSSSTSTTDTQYFGPGTRLTVL.